This TCR beta chain was recovered during a study of T cells in Graves' hyperthyroidism and ophthalmopathy. General observations from the study: Ophthalmopathy was told apart from stable hyperthyroidism by a 13 V-J model. Expanded thyroid clonotypes (above 0.001) were mostly also found in blood.

In its sample, this clonotype was seen many times. As yet, its antigen is unknown. TCR beta CDR3 sequences were amplified from RNA transcripts. During a first-round RT-PCR of the TCR CDR3, the HTBI primer set was used. TCRdb ran MiXCR on the multiplex PCR reads and lists one entry per CDR3 protein. Among 450,000 to 550,000 distinct CDR3 sequences, approximately 24% were seen once, and the ten largest hold about 11%. Trimming stripped 7 bases from V and 5 bases from J, with 11 bases between. Per the germline V gene, CDR1 is MNHNS and CDR2 is SASEGT. There are 12 residues in the CDR3. Patients with ophthalmopathy all had a Clinical Activity Score of at least 3, a NOSPECS grade of at least 4 and duration under 3 months. Researchers barred patients who had uncontrolled infection, other autoimmune disease, pregnancy or lactation.

The receptor's source is a woman in her thirties with Graves' ophthalmopathy. J is TRBJ2-5 and V is TRBV6-1, with D perhaps TRBD1 (6 bases). The sequenced sample consisted of blood. The CDR3 spells CASNRDGETQYF. The CDR3 nucleotides read TGTGCCAGCAACAGGGATGGGGAGACCCAGTACTTC.